This TCR beta chain came from a study of blood T cell repertoires in COVID-19. Overall study: T cells, B-cell-depleted T cells, or PBMCs supplied cDNA or gDNA.

Clinical histories supplied by participants themselves formed the basis of cohort assignment. TCRdb's table, derived via immunoSEQ multiplex PCR, lists solely in-frame clones and lacks some. The sample carries 430,000 or so clones, around 89% recorded once. Trimming removed 0 bases at V and 5 bases at J, with 8 bases between. This CDR3 has 13 residues. The germline V gene has CDR1 SGHRS and CDR2 YFSETQ. The sample was PBMCs or T cells enriched from blood (not recorded which). The chain is built from TRBV5-1 and TRBJ2-5; no firm D call. This sequence originates from a woman aged 40 to 55 who had recovered from COVID-19. CDR3: CASSLDHGETQYF. CDR3 nucleotide sequence: TGCGCCAGCAGCTTGGACCATGGCGAGACCCAGTACTTC.